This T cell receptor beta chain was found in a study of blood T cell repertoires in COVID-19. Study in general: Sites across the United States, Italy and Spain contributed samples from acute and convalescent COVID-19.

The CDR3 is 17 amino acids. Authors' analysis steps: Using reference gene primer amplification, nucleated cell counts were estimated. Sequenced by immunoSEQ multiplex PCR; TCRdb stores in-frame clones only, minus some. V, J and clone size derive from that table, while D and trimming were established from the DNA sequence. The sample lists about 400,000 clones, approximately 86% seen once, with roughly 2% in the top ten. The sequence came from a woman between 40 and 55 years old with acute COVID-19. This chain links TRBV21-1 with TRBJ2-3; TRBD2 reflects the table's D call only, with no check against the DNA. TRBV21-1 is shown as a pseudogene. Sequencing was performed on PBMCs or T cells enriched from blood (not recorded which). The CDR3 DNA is TGTGCCAGCAGCAAAGCTTCTACTAGCGGGGGGACAGATACGCAGTATTTT. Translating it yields CASSKASTSGGTDTQYF.